This T cell receptor (beta chain) came from a study of cytomegalovirus exposure and HLA in healthy donors. Turning to the study itself: The same platform as the roughly 670 first-cohort repertoires was used for the 130 or so validation repertoires, a later analysis reported. Study outcomes and limitations: The tendency of first-cohort TCR clusters to co-occur in the roughly 120 validation repertoires was identified by a subsequent analysis. Cytomegalovirus association was assigned to about 150 TCR beta chains.

The data were produced by immunoSEQ multiplex PCR, yet TCRdb's version contains in-frame clones alone and is incomplete. The sample records 150,000 or so clones, around 85% being singletons. On this clone: The antigen remains unidentified.

Germline CDR1 reads SGHTA; CDR2 reads FQGNSA. This CDR3 is 14 amino acids long. J lost 4 bases, V lost 11 bases, and 9 bases had no gene match. Sequenced: PBMCs. The chain employs TRBV7-2 and TRBJ1-3, with 9 bases fitting TRBD1. The clonotype was recovered from a man under 40 in good health and CMV-seropositive. This chain's CDR3 is CAVKNRGLGNTIYF. The CDR3 region has the DNA TGTGCCGTAAAGAACAGGGGGCTCGGAAACACCATATATTTT.